The clone carrying this T cell receptor (beta chain) came up a few times. Donors underwent one heparinised blood draw, 100 to 150 mL on average. The entry originates in a study of beta chain features in type 1 diabetes. Isolated RNA was reverse transcribed in full, so expressed TCRB transcripts were sequenced. Some clones are missing from TCRdb's copy, which holds only in-frame ones; the method was immunoSEQ multiplex PCR. The table has just under 150,000 clones, about 9.4% seen once. This receptor was identified in a man between 18 and 29 years old in good health. The specimen was naive CD4+ T cells from blood.

CDR3 amino acids: CASSGTSASTDTQYF. For the CDR3, the DNA is TGTGCCAGCAGCGGGACTAGCGCTAGCACAGATACGCAGTATTTT. V gene TRBV6-4 combines with J gene TRBJ2-3; 10 bases agree with TRBD2. The CDR3 runs 15 residues. Germline values: CDR1 MRHNA, CDR2 SNTAGT. V shed 6 bases and J 0 bases; nucleotides not matched to a gene: 3.